These 29 T cell receptor beta chains were all obtained from the same sample, sequenced in a study of T cell clonality in common variable immunodeficiency. General study points: In common variable immunodeficiency, TCR beta chains reportedly carried fewer deletions and N-nucleotide insertions.

For these TCRs, the target antigens are not known. Using immunoSEQ multiplex PCR, the repertoire was profiled, and TCRdb retains in-frame clones only, with some absent. The sample has under 20,000 clones, none seen only once. Sequenced input: peripheral blood mononuclear cells. The receptors stem from a human donor with common variable immunodeficiency.

This clone occurred many times. The read terminates 3 residues ahead of where the CDR3 ends, so the germline J gene completes it. The chain recombines TRBV7-2 with TRBJ1-2, with 11 bases aligning to TRBD1. Trimming removed 5 bases from V and 2 bases from J; junction bases left unmatched: 4. This CDR3 contains 15 residues. Germline CDR1 reads SGHTA; CDR2 reads FQGNSA. The CDR3 spells CASSPRTGGNYGYTF. The part of the CDR3 DNA that was read is TGTGCCAGCAGCCCCCGGACAGGGGGCAACTATGGC.

There are a few counts of this clone. Sequencing ends 3 residues short of the CDR3 end; the germline J gene provides the rest. V usage is TRBV2 and J usage is TRBJ2-2, with 14 positions matching TRBD2. From germline, CDR1 is SNHLY and CDR2 FYNNEI. This CDR3 is 17 amino acids long. With V trimmed by 5 bases and J by 2 bases, 4 bases remained unmatched. The sequenced CDR3 bases are TGTGCCAGCAGTCGGACTAGCGGGGGGATAAACACCGGGGAG. Amino acid sequence: CASSRTSGGINTGE. The full CDR3 protein is CASSRTSGGINTGELFF.

In regard to this clone: The read halts 3 residues ahead of the CDR3 end, with the missing end drawn from the germline J gene. The chain is built from TRBV6-2 or TRBV6-3 and TRBJ2-3, with a tentative D call TRBD2 (7 bases). This CDR3 is 15 amino acids long. V lost 5 bases to trimming and J lost 4 bases, with 16 bases between them. Germline CDR1 is MNHEY and CDR2 is SVGEGT. CDR3 DNA (partial): TGTGCCAGCAGTCCTCTCACAGGGAGGGCAGATACG. Residues: CASSPLTGRADT. The entire CDR3 protein reads CASSPLTGRADTQYF.

About this clone itself: The read is 3 residues too short to cover the CDR3 end, so that end is filled in from the germline J gene. The gene calls are TRBV18 and TRBJ2-3, with TRBD1 matching 7 bases. This CDR3 has 13 residues. V shed 6 bases, J shed 4 bases, and the junction held 4 bases outside the gene matches. Per germline, CDR1 KGHSH and CDR2 LQKENI. The sequenced CDR3 bases are TGTGCCAGCTCCCAACAGGGGCCAGATACG. Its translation: CASSQQGPDT. The entire CDR3 reads CASSQQGPDTQYF.

This clone was counted only a few times. The CDR3 extends 3 residues past the end of the read, so its final part is completed from the germline J gene. The V gene is TRBV18, the J gene TRBJ2-3; D gene uncertain. The ends were cut back, 0 bases at V and 3 bases at J, with 4 bases in the middle. This CDR3 is 13 amino acids long. Germline CDR1 reads KGHSH; CDR2 reads LQKENI. The CDR3 sequence: CASSPPSTDTQYF. The covered CDR3 bases are TGTGCCAGCTCACCACCGTCGACAGATACG.

This clone was picked up many times. The DNA read from the CDR3 is TGTGCCAGTAGTATTGAATCGGCTAGCGGAGACAATGAG. As protein: CASSIESASGDNE. The whole CDR3 is CASSIESASGDNEQFF. The J gene is TRBJ2-1, the V gene TRBV19; 7 bases align to TRBD2. Read data end 3 residues before the CDR3 end; the end is taken from the germline J gene. V lost 3 bases to trimming and J lost 5 bases; unmatched junction nucleotides: 10. This CDR3 has 16 residues. Germline lookup yields CDR1 LNHDA and CDR2 SQIVND (reference sequence).

In this sample, this clone turned up a few times. The observed sequence ends 3 residues before the CDR3 terminus, with the missing tail filled in from the germline J gene. The chain has TRBV18 and TRBJ1-2, with 8 bases identical to TRBD1. The CDR3 loop spans 13 amino acids. Germline CDR1 and CDR2: KGHSH and LQKENI. Losses at the gene ends were 5 bases for V and 4 bases for J; bases not matched to a gene: 3. The sequenced part of the CDR3 DNA is TGTGCCAGCTCAGGACAGGGTGGCTATGGC. Its protein is CASSGQGGYG. The CDR3 as a whole reads CASSGQGGYGYTF.

On this clone: A read error may account for a junction end that differs from germline. CDR3 sequence reads: CSSSSTLGYEQYF. CDR3 bases read: TGTTCCAGCAGCTCAACTCTCGGCTACGAG. The chain couples TRBV7-9 to TRBJ2-7; D uncertain. The CDR3 goes on 3 residues after the read ends, and that part is filled in from the germline J gene. The CDR3 runs 13 residues. Per germline, CDR1 SEHNR and CDR2 FQNEAQ (reference sequence).

Notes on this clone: The CDR3 end is not reached by the read, which stops 3 residues before it; the germline J gene fills it in. The chain combines TRBV19 with TRBJ2-3, with D perhaps matching TRBD2 (6 bases). Trimming removed 6 bases from V and 0 bases from J, with 13 bases in between. Germline V gives CDR1 LNHDA, CDR2 SQIVND (reference sequence). The CDR3 covers 15 residues. The CDR3 spells CASRGGRGSTDTQYF. The sequenced CDR3 bases are TGTGCCAGTAGGGGGGGACGGGGCAGCACAGATACG.

This clone was seen repeatedly, ten times or more. The read comes to an end 3 residues before the CDR3 does, leaving the germline J gene to fill in the end. The chain combines TRBV30 with TRBJ2-1; a possible D gene is TRBD2 (6 bases). The CDR3 runs 15 residues. Germline lookup yields CDR1 GTSNPN and CDR2 SVGIG (reference sequence). V lost 3 bases and J 2 bases, leaving 14 bases between the germline ends. The CDR3 spells CAWSLPSDAYNEQFF. The sequenced CDR3 bases are TGTGCCTGGAGCTTGCCTAGCGATGCCTACAATGAG. Based on the CDR3 plus reference TRBV30 and TRBJ2-1, the full variable domain is SQTIHQWPATLVQPVGSPLSLECTVEGTSNPNLYWYRQAAGRGLQLLFYSVGIGQISSEVPQNLSASRPQDRQFILSSKKLLLSDSGFYLCAWSLPSDAYNEQFFGPGTRLTVL.

This clone showed up many times. The read is 3 residues too short to cover the CDR3 end, so that end is filled in from the germline J gene. V is TRBV20-1 and J is TRBJ1-2, with 9 bases identical to TRBD1. CDR3 size: 15 residues. Germline CDR1 is DFQATT and CDR2 is SNEGSKA (reference sequence). Trimming removed 3 bases from V and 5 bases from J; junction bases left unmatched: 10. The CDR3: CSASPGQGGGYGYTF. The part of the CDR3 DNA that was read is TGCAGTGCTAGTCCGGGACAGGGAGGGGGATATGGC.

This clone was recorded many times. The CDR3 extends 3 residues past the end of the read, so its final part is completed from the germline J gene. The chain carries TRBV7-6 and TRBJ1-1; D gene uncertain. V lost 4 bases and J lost 1, with 7 bases in between. The germline V gene encodes CDR1 SGHVS and CDR2 FNYEAQ. The CDR3 totals 13 residues. CDR3 DNA (partial): TGTGCCAGCAGCTCCAACTGGAACACTGAA. It encodes CASSSNWNTE. The complete CDR3 reads CASSSNWNTEAFF.

This clone was found many times. The read gets to within 3 residues of the CDR3 end, and the germline J gene fills in the rest. The rearrangement links TRBV7-7 to TRBJ2-1, with 8 bases aligning to TRBD2. The CDR3 sequence is 15 residues long. V lost 1 base to trimming and J lost 7 bases; unmatched junction nucleotides: 6. CDR1 and CDR2 (germline): SSHAT, FNYEAQ (reference sequence). The CDR3 bases that were read are TGTGCCAGCAGCTTAGGGACTAGCACGCGGAATGAG. The encoded protein is CASSLGTSTRNE. The whole CDR3 reads CASSLGTSTRNEQFF.

This clone showed up just a few times. The read ends 3 residues before the CDR3 terminus; that terminus is restored from the germline J gene. The chain links TRBV5-1 to TRBJ2-1; 8 positions agree with TRBD2. V gave up 5 bases and J gave up 1 base; unmatched junction bases: 11. Germline V gene sequence: CDR1 SGHRS, CDR2 YFSETQ. CDR3 length equals 17 residues. The sequenced CDR3 bases are TGCGCCAGCAGTCCTCCCGGAACTAGCGGATCCTACAATGAG. Protein sequence: CASSPPGTSGSYNE. The full-length CDR3 reads as CASSPPGTSGSYNEQFF.

Judged by abundance, this clone is medium-sized. The read comes to an end 3 residues before the CDR3 does, leaving the germline J gene to fill in the end. The V gene is TRBV2, the J gene TRBJ2-1; 8 bases are a match to TRBD2. The CDR3 length is 13 residues. V lost 6 bases to trimming and J lost 7 bases; unmatched junction nucleotides: 5. The germline gives CDR1 SNHLY, CDR2 FYNNEI. CDR3 DNA, as far as it was read: TGTGCCAGCAGCCGGGGGGGAGTGAATGAG. It codes for CASSRGGVNE. The CDR3 as a whole reads CASSRGGVNEQFF. The full variable domain, with the rest looked up from reference TRBV2 and TRBJ2-1, is EPEVTQTPSHQVTQMGQEVILRCVPISNHLYFYWYRQILGQKVEFLVSFYNNEISEKSEIFDDQFSVERPDGSNFTLKIRSTKLEDSAMYFCASSRGGVNEQFFGPGTRLTVL.

This clone has at least ten counts. The read stops 3 residues short of the end of the CDR3; the missing end is completed from the germline J gene. J is TRBJ2-7 and V is TRBV18; 8 nucleotides match TRBD1. CDR3 length: 13 amino acids. V shed 6 bases and J 6 bases; nucleotides not matched to a gene: 7. Germline-derived CDR1 and CDR2 are KGHSH and LQKENI. CDR3 DNA (partial): TGTGCCAGCTCCAAAGGACAGGGTTTCGAG. Protein product: CASSKGQGFE. In full, the CDR3 is CASSKGQGFEQYF.

This clone came up many times. With the read ending 3 residues before the CDR3 end, the germline J gene is used to fill in that end. V and J are TRBV19 and TRBJ1-5, with D perhaps TRBD1 (5 bases). Trimming left V 10 bases short and J 0 bases short, with 13 bases between. This CDR3 contains 14 residues. Germline V gene data show CDR1 as LNHDA and CDR2 as SQIVND (reference sequence). Partial CDR3 DNA: TGTGCCACTGCTACAGGTGATAGCAATCAGCCC. Translated, it gives CATATGDSNQP. The CDR3, in full, reads CATATGDSNQPQHF.

Here the CDR3 reads CSARTFRQGSYEQYF. The DNA read from the CDR3 is TGCAGTGCTAGAACCTTCCGGCAGGGCTCCTACGAG. The rearrangement links TRBV20-1 to TRBJ2-7, with D tentatively TRBD1 (5 bases). The read ends 3 residues shy of where the CDR3 ends; the end is completed using the germline J gene. This CDR3 is 15 amino acids long. Germline CDR1 and CDR2: DFQATT and SNEGSKA (reference sequence). V lost 2 bases and J 0 bases, leaving 14 bases between the germline ends.

In its sample, this clone was seen many times. The CDR3 is cut off 3 residues early in the read; its end comes from the germline J gene. The chain couples TRBV29-1 to TRBJ2-1; D not certain. CDR1 SQVTM and CDR2 ANQGSEA come from the germline V gene. This CDR3 is built from 11 residues. Trimming cost V 7 bases and J 9 bases, with 13 bases left between them. CDR3 loop: CSAQRLGEQFF. Incomplete CDR3 DNA: TGCAGCGCCCAGCGCCTGGGTGAG.

This clone showed up many times. The read halts 3 residues ahead of the CDR3 end, with the missing end drawn from the germline J gene. V gene TRBV5-4 combines with J gene TRBJ2-7; 7 bases agree with TRBD1. Per the germline V gene, CDR1 is SGHNT and CDR2 is YYREEE (reference sequence). The CDR3 extends over 12 amino acids. The ends lost 4 bases at V and 5 bases at J; junction bases unmatched: 3. CDR3 DNA, as far as it was read: TGTGCCAGCAGCCCCAGGGGGAACGAG. Protein: CASSPRGNE. The entire CDR3 protein is CASSPRGNEQYF.

This clone was counted many times. Read sequence stops 3 residues before the CDR3 end, and the germline J gene provides the missing end. The chain links TRBV7-3 to TRBJ1-2; TRBD1 matches at 7 bases. CDR3 length: 15 amino acids. V dropped 4 bases and J dropped 5; count of bases not matched to a gene: 10. Looked up from germline, CDR1 is SGHTA and CDR2 is FQGTGA. CDR3 amino acids: CASSSTSGTDYGYTF. The DNA read from the CDR3 is TGTGCCAGCAGCTCAACCTCCGGGACAGATTATGGC.

This clone appeared a few times. The read ends 3 residues shy of where the CDR3 ends; the end is completed using the germline J gene. The chain joins TRBV6-2 or TRBV6-3 to TRBJ2-7, with D tentatively TRBD2 (5 bases). This CDR3 region has 12 residues. V lost 7 bases, J lost 6 bases, and 13 bases lay in between. Germline V gene data show CDR1 as MNHEY and CDR2 as SVGEGT. The sequenced part of the CDR3 DNA is TGTGCCAGCACCCGAGACGAGGGCGAG. It codes for CASTRDEGE. The complete CDR3 reads CASTRDEGEQYF.

The table lists this clone with a few counts. The read comes to an end 3 residues before the CDR3 does, leaving the germline J gene to fill in the end. The rearrangement links TRBV5-6 to TRBJ1-3; tentative D call: TRBD1 (6 bases). Germline V gives CDR1 SGHDT, CDR2 YYEEEE. This CDR3 has 14 amino acids. V was cut by 3 bases and J by 4 bases, with 11 bases left in between. CDR3 DNA (partial): TGTGCCAGCAGCTCGGACAGCCAAGGAAACACC. Its translation: CASSSDSQGNT. In full, the CDR3 reads CASSSDSQGNTIYF.

This clone has a handful of counts. The CDR3 goes on 3 residues after the read ends, and that part is filled in from the germline J gene. The chain has TRBV6-2 or TRBV6-3 and TRBJ2-5; D remains ambiguous. Germline values: CDR1 MNHEY, CDR2 SVGEGT. Trimming removed 6 bases from V and 7 bases from J, with 9 bases in between. CDR3 length equals 11 residues. CDR3 amino acids: CASRRSGTQYF. Incomplete CDR3 DNA: TGTGCCAGCAGGAGGTCGGGGACC.

This clone has a count of ten or more. The sequenced fragment ends 3 residues before the CDR3 boundary, so the rest is inferred from the germline J gene. This chain links TRBV29-1 with TRBJ2-7; a possible D gene is TRBD1 (5 bases). The CDR3 has 13 amino acids. V was cut by 5 bases and J by 0 bases, with 11 bases left in between. Per germline, CDR1 SQVTM and CDR2 ANQGSEA. The CDR3 bases that were read are TGCAGCGTTCGACAGCCACCCTCCTACGAG. Translation: CSVRQPPSYE. The CDR3 reads in full as CSVRQPPSYEQYF.

About this clone: The missing CDR3 end, 3 residues past where the read stops, is filled in from the germline J gene. The rearrangement joins TRBV11-2 to TRBJ2-1; TRBD1 might be the D (7 bases). Trimming took off 1 base at V and 7 bases at J, with 11 bases between the two ends. Germline CDR1 is SGHAT and CDR2 is FQNNGV. The CDR3 length is 14 residues. The CDR3 DNA, read in part, is TGTGCCAGCAGCTTAGCCGCAGGGGGGAATGAG. Residues: CASSLAAGGNE. The whole CDR3 protein reads CASSLAAGGNEQFF.

The covered CDR3 bases are TGTGCCATCGGACAAAACCTACAGAACACC. Translation: CAIGQNLQNT. The entire CDR3 reads CAIGQNLQNTIYF. The V gene is TRBV6-2 or TRBV6-3, the J gene TRBJ1-3, with a possible D match to TRBD1 (5 bases). The read is 3 residues too short to cover the CDR3 end, so that end is filled in from the germline J gene. V shed 10 bases and J shed 7 bases, with 17 bases lying between them. The germline V gene encodes CDR1 MNHEY and CDR2 SVGEGT. The CDR3 is made up of 13 amino acids.

This clone was seen at least ten times. Sequencing ends 3 residues short of the CDR3 end; the germline J gene provides the rest. J is TRBJ2-5 and V is TRBV6-2 or TRBV6-3, with D maybe TRBD2 (6 bases). Trimming took 2 bases from V and 5 from J, leaving 15 bases between them. CDR1 and CDR2 (germline): MNHEY, SVGEGT. The CDR3 spans 15 residues. The chain's CDR3 is CASSYPGTGEETQYF. CDR3 DNA (partial): TGTGCCAGCAGTTACCCCGGGACGGGGGAGGAGACC.

This clone was counted ten times or more. The DNA ends 3 residues before the CDR3 does, and the rest of the CDR3 is filled in from the germline J gene. The chain carries TRBV19 and TRBJ1-2; TRBD1 matches 8 bases. V was pared by 5 bases and J by 2 bases, with 4 bases of the junction left unmatched. The CDR3 spans 14 residues. Germline assignment: CDR1 LNHDA and CDR2 SQIVND (reference sequence). The CDR3 reads CASSAYRGNYGYTF. The DNA read from the CDR3 is TGTGCCAGTAGTGCGTACAGGGGGAACTATGGC.